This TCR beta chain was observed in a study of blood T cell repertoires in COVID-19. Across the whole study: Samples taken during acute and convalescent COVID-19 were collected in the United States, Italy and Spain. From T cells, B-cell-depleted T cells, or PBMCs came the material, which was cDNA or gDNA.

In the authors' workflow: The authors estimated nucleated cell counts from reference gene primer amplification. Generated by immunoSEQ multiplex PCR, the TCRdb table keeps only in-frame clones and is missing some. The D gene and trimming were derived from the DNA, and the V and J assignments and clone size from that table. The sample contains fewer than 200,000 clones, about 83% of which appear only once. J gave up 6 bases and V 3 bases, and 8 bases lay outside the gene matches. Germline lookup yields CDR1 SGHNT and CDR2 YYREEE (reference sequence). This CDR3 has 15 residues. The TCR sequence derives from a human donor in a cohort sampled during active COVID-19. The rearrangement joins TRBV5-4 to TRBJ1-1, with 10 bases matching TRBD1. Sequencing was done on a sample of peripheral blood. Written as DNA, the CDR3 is TGTGCCAGCAGCTCCTCCGGGACAGGGGATGCTGAAGCTTTCTTT. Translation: CASSSSGTGDAEAFF.